This T cell receptor beta chain is drawn from a study of blood T cell repertoires in COVID-19. Study information: Specimens from acute and convalescent COVID-19 originated in the United States, Italy and Spain. The cDNA or gDNA used as material had been derived from T cells, B-cell-depleted T cells, or PBMCs.

Cohort placement rested on clinical history that participants reported themselves. The CDR3 loop spans 13 amino acids. The germline CDR1 and CDR2 sequences are SQVTM and ANQGSEA. Deletions cut 1 base from V and 7 bases from J, with 8 bases between. TCRdb keeps only in-frame clones here, not all; method: immunoSEQ multiplex PCR. The sample records 350,000 to 400,000 clones, 88% being singletons. The count of this clone is one. The J gene is TRBJ1-6, the V gene TRBV29-1; D remains unclear. Sequenced: PBMCs or T cells enriched from blood (not recorded which). This receptor was identified in a woman aged 18-35 years who had recovered from COVID-19. CDR3 residues: CSVEVGVNSPLHF. As DNA, the CDR3 is TGCAGCGTTGAAGTGGGAGTGAATTCACCCCTCCACTTT.